What follows are 24 T cell receptor beta chains derived from one specimen sequenced in a study of cytomegalovirus exposure and HLA in healthy donors. PCR amplification relied on 60 Vbeta primers (plus 13 Jbeta primers). Sequenced by immunoSEQ multiplex PCR; TCRdb stores in-frame clones only, minus some. In the table there are 200,000 or so clones, approximately 81% of which are singletons. The sample consisted of PBMCs. The receptors were sampled from a boy aged 5-17 years in good health and CMV-seronegative.

The chain recombines TRBV4-1 with TRBJ1-5, with 8 positions matching TRBD1. Trimming at V came to 1 base and at J to 5 bases, leaving 7 bases not matched to a gene. The germline V gene has CDR1 MGHRA and CDR2 YSYEKL. This CDR3 is 16 amino acids long. The CDR3 DNA sequence: TGCGCCAGCAGCCAAGCCCTCGACAGGGGAGATCAGCCCCAGCATTTT. Its translation is CASSQALDRGDQPQHF.

The chain has TRBV30 and TRBJ2-7; no clear D gene. CDR3 size: 12 residues. V lost 2 bases and J 5 bases, leaving 10 bases between the germline ends. Germline CDR1 is GTSNPN and CDR2 is SVGIG (reference sequence). The CDR3 coding sequence is TGTGCCTGGAGTCACAGTAGAAACGAGCAGTACTTC. Translating gives CAWSHSRNEQYF.

The chain uses TRBV5-4 and TRBJ1-1; D ambiguous. The length of the CDR3 is 15 residues. Trimming removed 4 bases from V and 0 bases from J, with 13 bases in between. Germline V lookup: CDR1 SGHNT, CDR2 YYREEE (reference sequence). CDR3: CASSPSRVMNTEAFF. The CDR3 DNA sequence: TGTGCCAGCAGCCCTTCACGGGTCATGAACACTGAAGCTTTCTTT.

The CDR3 coding sequence is TGTGCCAGCTCCTCCAGGATGAGCAATGAGCAGTTCTTC. It codes for CASSSRMSNEQFF. The gene calls are TRBV2 and TRBJ2-1; D unresolved. CDR3 length: 13 amino acids. In germline, CDR1 is SNHLY, CDR2 FYNNEI. Trimming stripped 8 bases from V and 6 bases from J, with 14 bases between.

The CDR3 spells CSVDYRGGAEAFF. Written as DNA, the CDR3 is TGCAGCGTTGATTATAGGGGGGGCGCAGAAGCTTTCTTT. V gene TRBV29-1 combines with J gene TRBJ1-1, with D perhaps TRBD1 (6 bases). The CDR3 is 13 residues long. Trimming took 3 bases from V and 8 from J, leaving 16 bases between them. The V gene's germline CDR1 is SQVTM and CDR2 ANQGSEA. Full variable domain (outside the CDR3, taken from reference TRBV29-1 and TRBJ1-1): SAVISQKPSRDICQRGTSLTIQCQVDSQVTMMFWYRQQPGQSLTLIATANQGSEATYESGFVIDKFPISRPNLTFSTLTVSNMSPEDSSIYLCSVDYRGGAEAFFGQGTRLTVV.

The V gene is TRBV7-3, the J gene TRBJ1-1; no clear D. CDR3 length equals 13 residues. V lost 1 base to trimming and J lost 2 bases, with 5 bases between them. Germline V CDR1 and CDR2: SGHTA, FQGTGA. This CDR3 reads CASSLRQNTEAFF. The CDR3 DNA sequence: TGTGCCAGCAGCTTAAGGCAAAACACTGAAGCTTTCTTT.

V gene TRBV21-1 combines with J gene TRBJ2-6; TRBD2 reflects the table's D call only, with no check against the DNA. TRBV21-1 is a pseudogene locus. This CDR3 region has 15 residues. CDR3 region: CASSTTLAGANVLTF. Written as DNA, the CDR3 is TGTGCCAGCAGCACCACTTTGGCTGGGGCCAACGTCCTGACTTTC.

This rearrangement joins TRBV18 to TRBJ2-7, with 12 nucleotides matching TRBD2. The V segment lost 2 bases and the J segment 7 bases; nucleotides outside the gene matches: 12. This CDR3 region has 17 residues. Germline values: CDR1 KGHSH, CDR2 LQKENI. CDR3 sequence: CASSPKGTSGGSTEQYF. DNA of the CDR3: TGTGCCAGCTCACCAAAGGGAACTAGCGGGGGGTCCACTGAGCAGTACTTC.

This chain connects TRBV15 to TRBJ2-3, with 9 bases aligning to TRBD2. Trimming at V came to 6 bases and at J to 6 bases, leaving 13 bases not matched to a gene. CDR1 and CDR2 from the germline V gene are LNHNV and YYDKDF (reference sequence). The CDR3 is 16 amino acids. For the CDR3, the DNA is TGTGCCACCAGAGGGTGGACTAGCGTAAGATTGGATACGCAGTATTTT. It yields the protein CATRGWTSVRLDTQYF.

With respect to this clone: Other DNA sequences of this sample code for an identical CDR3. The chain links TRBV9 to TRBJ2-7; 14 bases agree with TRBD2. Germline V gene sequence: CDR1 SGDLS, CDR2 YYNGEE. V was pared by 3 bases and J by 3 bases, with 2 bases of the junction left unmatched. The CDR3 is made up of 15 amino acids. Written as DNA, the CDR3 is TGTGCCAGCAGCGCGGGGACTAGCGGGAGCTACGAGCAGTACTTC. Translating it yields CASSAGTSGSYEQYF.

The J gene is TRBJ2-5, the V gene TRBV7-3; no definite D call. Trimming cost V 2 bases and J 4 bases, with 8 bases left between them. This CDR3 comprises 13 residues. Germline CDR1 is SGHTA and CDR2 is FQGTGA. The CDR3 DNA follows: TGTGCCAGCAGCTTAGGGCCCCGAGAGACCCAGTACTTC. Its translation: CASSLGPRETQYF.

The CDR3 loop reads CASRQDRGVDANEQYF. The CDR3 DNA reads TGTGCCAGCCGGCAAGACAGGGGGGTTGATGCCAACGAGCAGTACTTC. The chain joins TRBV25-1 to TRBJ2-5; 9 bases match TRBD1. The DNA end favors TRBJ2-7, so the J call may be wrong. Germline-derived CDR1 and CDR2 are MGHDK and SYGVNS. This CDR3 region has 16 residues.

This clone was counted a single time. V is TRBV7-2 and J is TRBJ1-5; possibly TRBD1 for D (5 bases). The V end was cut by 3 bases, the J end by 1 base, with 13 bases between. The CDR3 covers 16 residues. Germline V gene data show CDR1 as SGHTA and CDR2 as FQGNSA. CDR3 region: CASSFWTGGSNQPQHF. The CDR3 DNA follows: TGTGCCAGCAGCTTCTGGACGGGGGGGAGCAATCAGCCCCAGCATTTT.

This chain links TRBV7-2 with TRBJ1-2; TRBD1 might be the D (5 bases). Deletions cut 6 bases from V and 1 base from J, with 15 bases between. The length of the CDR3 is 15 residues. Germline CDR1 SGHTA, CDR2 FQGNSA. The CDR3 DNA reads as TGTGCCAGCAGTTTACCGGGGGGGATTAACTATGGCTACACCTTC. Translating gives CASSLPGGINYGYTF.

V is TRBV9 and J is TRBJ2-1; D is possibly TRBD2 (6 bases). V was shortened by 6 bases and J by 9 bases, with 19 bases between the two germline ends. Germline V gene sequence: CDR1 SGDLS, CDR2 YYNGEE. CDR3 length: 14 amino acids. The CDR3 protein is CASTAGTSTPEQFF. CDR3 in DNA: TGTGCCAGCACCGCCGGTACTAGCACCCCTGAGCAGTTCTTC.

This rearrangement joins TRBV29-1 to TRBJ2-7, with TRBD1 identical over 8 bases. The V gene end was trimmed by 4 bases and the J gene end by 4 bases; junction bases not matched to a gene: 9. This CDR3 contains 14 residues. Germline V gene data show CDR1 as SQVTM and CDR2 as ANQGSEA. CDR3 bases: TGCAGCGTTGTCCGGACAGGGACCTCGTACGAGCAGTACTTC. Translating it yields CSVVRTGTSYEQYF.

The chain links TRBV4-1 to TRBJ1-4; D perhaps matches TRBD1 (6 bases). Between the trimmed V and J ends, which lost 0 bases and 7 bases, there was a span of 15 bases. CDR1 MGHRA and CDR2 YSYEKL come from the germline V gene. The CDR3 extends over 16 amino acids. CDR3 protein: CASSQEGAGAGEKLFF. The CDR3, as DNA: TGCGCCAGCAGCCAAGAAGGAGCAGGGGCGGGTGAAAAACTGTTTTTT.

The chain couples TRBV7-8 to TRBJ2-5; 8 bases fit TRBD1. The CDR3 has 14 residues. J gave up 5 bases and V 4 bases, and 6 bases lay outside the gene matches. CDR1 and CDR2 (germline): SGHVS, FQNEAQ. CDR3 sequence (DNA): TGTGCCAGCAGCTCCGGGGACAGGTGGGAGACCCAGTACTTC. It is translated as CASSSGDRWETQYF.

V usage is TRBV30 and J usage is TRBJ2-7; D call uncertain. The CDR3 consists of 11 residues. V was pared by 1 base and J by 3 bases, with 4 bases between. Germline CDR1 and CDR2: GTSNPN and SVGIG (reference sequence). The CDR3 region is CAWSDYYEQYF. DNA for the CDR3: TGTGCCTGGAGTGATTACTACGAGCAGTACTTC.

The chain uses TRBV10-3 and TRBJ2-7, with 10 bases that match TRBD2. After removal of 0 bases from V and 3 bases from J, the junction contained 11 bases not matched to a gene. Germline CDR1 is ENHRY and CDR2 is SYGVKD. The CDR3 contains 18 residues. CDR3 sequence reads: CAISESPLASGSFYEQYF. For the CDR3, the DNA is TGTGCCATCAGTGAGTCCCCGCTGGCTAGCGGGAGTTTCTACGAGCAGTACTTC.

J is TRBJ1-6 and V is TRBV2; TRBD1 is a possible D gene (5 bases). V shed 6 bases and J shed 6 bases, with 18 bases lying between them. The CDR3 contains 16 residues. Germline V gene data show CDR1 as SNHLY and CDR2 as FYNNEI. The CDR3 is CASRSPGRLSNSPLHF. Here the CDR3 DNA reads TGTGCCAGCAGATCCCCAGGGAGGCTATCTAATTCACCCCTCCACTTT.

V and J are TRBV4-3 and TRBJ1-2; D ambiguous. The V end was cut by 1 base, the J end by 0 bases, with 12 bases between. This CDR3 is 16 amino acids long. The V gene's germline CDR1 is LGHNA and CDR2 YSLEER. CDR3 nucleotide sequence: TGCGCCAGCAGCCAAGCGTGGAGAAGAACTAACTATGGCTACACCTTC. The encoded protein is CASSQAWRRTNYGYTF.

Only one count was recorded for this clone. This chain joins TRBV7-2 and TRBJ2-3; D gene ambiguous. From germline, CDR1 is SGHTA and CDR2 FQGNSA. The V and J ends lost 5 bases and 6 bases respectively, with 12 bases between them. The CDR3 runs to 13 residues. The CDR3 coding sequence is TGTGCCAGCAGCCCCCGACACCCCGATACGCAGTATTTT. Translated, it gives CASSPRHPDTQYF.

This clone was picked up a small number of times. In DNA form, the CDR3 reads TGTGCCAGCAGCGTACAGACCTACGAGCAGTACTTC. It yields the protein CASSVQTYEQYF. This sequence joins TRBV11-2 and TRBJ2-7; the D is unclear. Trimming took 5 bases from V and 2 from J, leaving 7 bases between them. CDR1 is SGHAT and CDR2 is FQNNGV in the germline V gene. The CDR3 is 12 residues long.